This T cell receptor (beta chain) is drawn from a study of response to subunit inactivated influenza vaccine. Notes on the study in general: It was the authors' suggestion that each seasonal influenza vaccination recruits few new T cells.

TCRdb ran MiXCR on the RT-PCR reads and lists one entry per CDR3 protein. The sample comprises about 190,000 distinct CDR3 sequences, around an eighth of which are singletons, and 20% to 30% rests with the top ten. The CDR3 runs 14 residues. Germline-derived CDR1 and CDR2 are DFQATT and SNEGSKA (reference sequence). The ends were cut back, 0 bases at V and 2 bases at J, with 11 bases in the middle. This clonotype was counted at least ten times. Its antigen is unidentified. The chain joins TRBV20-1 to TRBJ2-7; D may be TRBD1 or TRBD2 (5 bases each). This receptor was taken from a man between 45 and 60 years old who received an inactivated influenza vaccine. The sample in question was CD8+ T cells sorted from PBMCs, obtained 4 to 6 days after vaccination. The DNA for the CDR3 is TGCAGTGCTAGAGATCACGAGGGGACCTACGAGCAGTACTTC. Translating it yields CSARDHEGTYEQYF.